Below, 32 T cell receptor beta chains from the same sample are listed, as sequenced in a study of glioma-infiltrating T cells. The iRepertoire nested amplicon-rescue multiplex PCR amplified TCR alpha and beta CDR3s from RNA. From the multiplex PCR reads, TCRdb called clonotypes with MiXCR, one entry per CDR3 protein. This table has 400,000 or so distinct CDR3 sequences, 41% appearing once. The specimen was glioma tissue, nonneoplastic brain tissue, or PBMCs (not recorded which). Receptor source: a human donor with low-grade glioma or glioblastoma, undergoing nonglioma brain surgery, or in good health (not recorded which).

Of note for this clonotype: A read error may be the cause here, since a much bigger clone is one base away. The conserved final phenylalanine or tryptophan is absent from the CDR3, which likely points to a read error. The J gene is TRBJ2-2, the V gene TRBV6-6; D is uncertain. From germline, CDR1 is MNHNY and CDR2 SVGAGI (reference sequence). The V gene lost 5 bases and the J gene lost 7 bases, with 11 bases spanning the gap. The CDR3 length is 13 residues. The CDR3 sequence: CASSAGWFGELFY. The CDR3 bases are TGTGCCAGCAGTGCCGGCTGGTTCGGGGAGCTGTTTTAT.

This chain connects TRBV15 to TRBJ2-1; 7 nucleotides match TRBD2. This CDR3 comprises 16 residues. The germline V gene encodes CDR1 LNHNV and CDR2 YYDKDF (reference sequence). V lost 3 bases to trimming and J lost 10 bases; unmatched junction nucleotides: 15. The CDR3 sequence is CATSRVGIAGTVEQFF. The CDR3 DNA is TGTGCCACCAGCAGGGTGGGGATAGCGGGTACTGTGGAGCAGTTCTTC.

The V call is TRBV20-1, the J call TRBJ1-4; D is unresolved. The V end lost 5 bases, the J end lost 5 bases, and 12 bases lay between the germline ends. Germline V gene data show CDR1 as DFQATT and CDR2 as SNEGSKA (reference sequence). The CDR3 loop spans 13 amino acids. The CDR3: CSALPDLNEKLFF. Written as DNA, the CDR3 is TGCAGTGCTTTACCGGACCTGAATGAAAAACTGTTTTTT.

Notes on this clonotype: No conserved phenylalanine or tryptophan is present at the end of the CDR3, so a read error is the likely explanation. The chain uses TRBV27 and TRBJ2-7, with 7 bases identical to TRBD1. CDR1 and CDR2 (germline): MNHEY, SMNVEV (reference sequence). CDR3 size: 16 residues. The CDR3, as DNA: TGCGCCAGCAGCCAGGAACCCGGGACAGCCATAGCCGAGCAGTACATC. Translating gives CASSQEPGTAIAEQYI.

There are a few counts of this clonotype. The chain carries TRBV20-1 and TRBJ2-5, with 7 bases lining up with TRBD2. V lost 0 bases, J lost 5 bases, and 3 bases stayed unmatched. Germline V gene lookup returns CDR1 DFQATT and CDR2 SNEGSKA (reference sequence). The CDR3 extends over 13 amino acids. The CDR3: CSARDPGGETQYF. The CDR3 nucleotides are TGCAGTGCTAGAGATCCCGGGGGGGAGACCCAGTACTTC.

The table lists this clonotype with a count of one. One end of the junction fails to match germline, which may point to a read error. The chain has TRBV19 and TRBJ2-1; no reliable D call. This CDR3 has 13 residues. The germline CDR1 and CDR2 sequences are LNHDA and SQIVND (reference sequence). The DNA of the CDR3 is TGTGCCAGTGGTATACTGGCGACCAATGAGCAGTTCTTC. Translated, it gives CASGILATNEQFF. Full variable domain (outside the CDR3, taken from reference TRBV19 and TRBJ2-1): DGGITQSPKYLFRKEGQNVTLSCEQNLNHDAMYWYRQDPGQGLRLIYYSQIVNDFQKGDIAEGYSVSREKKESFPLTVTSAQKNPTAFYLCASGILATNEQFFGPGTRLTVL.

This clonotype was detected ten times or more. The chain joins TRBV27 to TRBJ2-7; D is unresolved. V was trimmed by 3 bases and J by 0 bases, leaving 9 bases between them. This CDR3 region has 14 residues. CDR1 is MNHEY, CDR2 SMNVEV, per germline (reference sequence). CDR3 coding DNA: TGTGCCAGCAGTTTCGGCGGAGCCTCCTACGAGCAGTACTTC. Translating it yields CASSFGGASYEQYF.

The chain links TRBV7-2 to TRBJ1-1, with 8 bases lining up with TRBD1. The V and J ends lost 2 bases and 3 bases, in that order; junction bases with no gene match: 2. CDR3 length equals 14 residues. Germline V gives CDR1 SGHTA, CDR2 FQGNSA. Written as DNA, the CDR3 is TGTGCCAGCAGCTTACAGGGGGCGCACACTGAAGCTTTCTTT. Translating gives CASSLQGAHTEAFF.

This clonotype was recorded at least ten times. The chain's CDR3 is CASRAPGRLYEQYF. The CDR3 DNA follows: TGTGCCAGCAGAGCCCCGGGACGCCTTTACGAGCAGTACTTC. The gene calls are TRBV28 and TRBJ2-7; perhaps D is TRBD1 or TRBD2 (5 bases each). V shed 6 bases and J shed 4 bases, with 16 bases lying between them. The CDR3 extends over 14 amino acids. Germline-derived CDR1 and CDR2 are MDHEN and SYDVKM.

To note about this clonotype: This may stem from a read error, because a much larger clone lies one nucleotide away. This likely comes from a read error, as the CDR3 has no conserved phenylalanine or tryptophan at its end. CDR3 sequence (DNA): TGTGCCAGCAGTTACACGGGACTGCACACCGGGGAGCTGTTTCTT. It translates to CASSYTGLHTGELFL. V and J are TRBV6-9 and TRBJ2-2; tentative D call: TRBD2 (6 bases). There are 15 residues in the CDR3. Per the germline V gene, CDR1 is MNHGY and CDR2 is SVAAGI. Trimming stripped 3 bases from V and 3 bases from J, with 11 bases between.

This rearrangement joins TRBV6-6 to TRBJ2-7, with D possibly TRBD2 on 6 matching bases. The length of the CDR3 is 14 residues. The germline CDR1 and CDR2 sequences are MNHNY and SVGAGI (reference sequence). V was pared by 5 bases and J by 6 bases, with 17 bases between. CDR3 sequence: CASSPTRGLAEQYF. In DNA, the CDR3 is TGTGCCAGCAGTCCAACGCGGGGATTGGCCGAGCAGTACTTC.

The V and J genes are TRBV18 and TRBJ1-4, with D possibly being TRBD1 (5 bases). V lost 5 bases to trimming and J lost 6 bases, with 16 bases between them. Germline CDR1 reads KGHSH; CDR2 reads LQKENI. The CDR3 length is 15 residues. The CDR3: CASSRDPKGDEKLFF. DNA for the CDR3: TGTGCCAGCTCAAGGGACCCCAAAGGGGATGAAAAACTGTTTTTT. Using reference TRBV18 and TRBJ1-4 for the parts outside the CDR3, the full variable domain is NAGVMQNPRHLVRRRGQEARLRCSPMKGHSHVYWYRQLPEEGLKFMVYLQKENIIDESGMPKERFSAEFPKEGPSILRIQQVVRGDSAAYFCASSRDPKGDEKLFFGSGTQLSVL.

The chain joins TRBV7-2 to TRBJ1-3, with 7 bases aligning to TRBD1. The length of the CDR3 is 16 residues. V dropped 3 bases and J dropped 0; count of bases not matched to a gene: 5. CDR1 SGHTA and CDR2 FQGNSA come from the germline V gene. The CDR3 loop is CASSFAGTASGNTIYF. CDR3 coding DNA: TGTGCCAGCAGCTTTGCCGGGACAGCCTCTGGAAACACCATATATTTT. Full variable domain (missing parts from reference TRBV7-2 and TRBJ1-3): GAGVSQSPSNKVTEKGKDVELRCDPISGHTALYWYRQSLGQGLEFLIYFQGNSAPDKSGLPSDRFSAERTGGSVSTLTIQRTQQEDSAVYLCASSFAGTASGNTIYFGEGSWLTVV.

To note about this clonotype: A clone one base away is much larger, so this may be a read error. Here the CDR3 omits its conserved ending phenylalanine or tryptophan, so a read error is the likely source. The chain joins TRBV6-2 or TRBV6-3 to TRBJ2-3; D gene uncertain. Germline V gene lookup returns CDR1 MNHEY and CDR2 SVGEGT. The CDR3 has 14 amino acids. Trimming shortened V by 0 bases and J by 5 bases, and 9 bases separated the two germline ends. CDR3 amino acids: CASSYSRPEDTQYL. The CDR3 DNA is TGTGCCAGCAGTTACTCGAGGCCCGAAGATACGCAGTATCTT.

J is TRBJ2-3 and V is TRBV20-1; D is undetermined. V shed 1 base and J shed 5 bases, with 16 bases lying between them. CDR3 length: 15 amino acids. Germline CDR1 reads DFQATT; CDR2 reads SNEGSKA (reference sequence). The CDR3 region has the DNA TGCAGTGCTAGAGCGGGCGAGTACTTGATAGATACGCAGTATTTT. Protein sequence: CSARAGEYLIDTQYF.

This clonotype was detected only a few times. The chain joins TRBV4-1 to TRBJ2-3, with D possibly being TRBD2 (5 bases). This CDR3 is 17 amino acids long. CDR1 MGHRA and CDR2 YSYEKL come from the germline V gene. V lost 0 bases, J lost 3 bases, and 16 bases lay in between. CDR3 DNA sequence: TGCGCCAGCAGCCAAGATTCGTCTAGCCAAGGGACAGATACGCAGTATTTT. It is translated as CASSQDSSSQGTDTQYF.

This clonotype came up a few times. This chain uses TRBV27 with TRBJ2-1; 8 bases line up with TRBD2. The CDR3 loop spans 12 amino acids. CDR1 is MNHEY, CDR2 SMNVEV, per germline (reference sequence). Trimming at V came to 5 bases and at J to 9 bases, leaving 3 bases not matched to a gene. This CDR3 reads CASSGTRVEQFF. The CDR3 nucleotides read TGTGCCAGCAGTGGGACTAGAGTTGAGCAGTTCTTC.

This clonotype was detected a few times. The chain employs TRBV7-9 and TRBJ2-7; D gene ambiguous. There are 12 residues in the CDR3. Trimming stripped 5 bases from V and 4 bases from J, with 9 bases between. Per the germline V gene, CDR1 is SEHNR and CDR2 is FQNEAQ (reference sequence). The CDR3 reads CASSAGLYEQYF. The CDR3 nucleotides are TGTGCCAGCAGCGCCGGCTTATACGAGCAGTACTTC.

There are a few counts of this clonotype. The chain uses TRBV28 and TRBJ1-2; tentative D call: TRBD1 (5 bases). Germline values: CDR1 MDHEN, CDR2 SYDVKM. CDR3 length: 15 amino acids. Between the trimmed V and J ends, which lost 4 bases and 0 bases, there was a span of 12 bases. CDR3 bases: TGTGCCAGCAGTTGGGGCAGTCTATCTAACTATGGCTACACCTTC. It specifies CASSWGSLSNYGYTF.

On this clonotype itself: A read error may explain this, as a much larger clone is one base away. This chain connects TRBV15 to TRBJ2-1; no clear D gene. V lost 2 bases and J 0 bases, leaving 8 bases between the germline ends. The CDR3 extends over 15 amino acids. Germline assignment: CDR1 LNHNV and CDR2 YYDKDF (reference sequence). CDR3 nucleotides: TGTGCCACCAGCAGACCGATTACCTCCTACAATGAGCAGTTCTTC. Amino acids: CATSRPITSYNEQFF. The entire variable domain, with the rest obtained from reference TRBV15 and TRBJ2-1, is as follows: DAMVIQNPRYQVTQFGKPVTLSCSQTLNHNVMYWYQQKSSQAPKLLFHYYDKDFNNEADTPDNFQSRRPNTSFCFLDIRSPGLGDTAMYLCATSRPITSYNEQFFGPGTRLTVL.

This rearrangement joins TRBV7-8 to TRBJ1-1, with 8 bases that match TRBD1. Germline V gene data show CDR1 as SGHVS and CDR2 as FQNEAQ. The V segment lost 9 bases and the J segment 6 bases; nucleotides outside the gene matches: 9. The CDR3 totals 13 residues. The CDR3: CASWSQGAAEAFF. The CDR3 DNA reads as TGTGCCAGTTGGTCGCAGGGGGCCGCTGAAGCTTTCTTT.

This clonotype was observed once. J is TRBJ1-2 and V is TRBV7-3; the D gene is possibly TRBD1 (5 bases). CDR1 is SGHTA, CDR2 FQGTGA, per germline. This CDR3 is 15 amino acids long. The V end lost 5 bases, the J end lost 1 base, and 14 bases lay between the germline ends. The CDR3 nucleotides read TGTGCCAGCAGCCCCGACCGGGGACTTAACTATGGCTACACCTTC. Translating gives CASSPDRGLNYGYTF.

Concerning this clonotype: A much larger clone differs by one base, so this may be a read error. The rearrangement links TRBV6-2 or TRBV6-3 to TRBJ2-7; no firm D call. V lost 5 bases, J lost 5 bases, and 10 bases lay in between. The CDR3 runs to 12 residues. Germline V lookup: CDR1 MNHEY, CDR2 SVGEGT. The CDR3 bases are TGTGCCAGCAGTGAGTCGGGCCACGAGCAGTACTTC. Its translation is CASSESGHEQYF.

The chain links TRBV4-3 to TRBJ1-1; no clear D. The germline V gene encodes CDR1 LGHNA and CDR2 YSLEER. There are 13 residues in the CDR3. Between the trimmed V and J ends, which lost 4 bases and 3 bases, there was a span of 9 bases. The CDR3 spells CASSRATHTEAFF. In DNA, the CDR3 is TGCGCCAGCAGCCGGGCGACCCACACTGAAGCTTTCTTT.

This clonotype has a handful of counts. V is TRBV4-2 and J is TRBJ2-2; TRBD1 matches at 8 bases. CDR1 and CDR2 (germline): LGHNA, YNFKEQ. This CDR3 region has 14 residues. The J segment lost 6 bases and the V segment lost 7 bases, leaving 7 bases of the junction unmatched. The CDR3 region has the DNA TGTGCCAGCAAGGGGCAGGGGGCTGCCGGGGAGCTGTTTTTT. As protein: CASKGQGAAGELFF.

CDR3 residues: CASSLLAGRSYEQYF. CDR3 DNA sequence: TGTGCCAGCAGCTTACTAGCGGGAAGGTCGTACGAGCAGTACTTC. V and J are TRBV7-2 and TRBJ2-7; 9 nucleotides agree with TRBD2. CDR1 SGHTA and CDR2 FQGNSA come from the germline V gene. This CDR3 has 15 amino acids. With 2 bases clipped from V and 4 bases from J, the junction kept 6 bases outside the gene matches.

This clonotype has ten or more counts. The rearrangement uses TRBV27 and TRBJ2-7; TRBD2 agrees at 7 bases. The CDR3 contains 17 residues. CDR1 and CDR2 from the germline V gene are MNHEY and SMNVEV (reference sequence). The J segment lost 2 bases and the V segment lost 5 bases, leaving 15 bases of the junction unmatched. CDR3 amino acids: CASSPFYSGRGPYEQYF. CDR3 DNA: TGTGCCAGCAGTCCCTTTTATAGTGGGAGGGGACCCTACGAGCAGTACTTC.

With regard to this clonotype: One end of the junction fails to match germline, which may point to a read error. The V and J genes are TRBV20-1 and TRBJ1-1, with D possibly TRBD1 on 5 matching bases. CDR3 length: 15 residues. Germline CDR1 and CDR2: DFQATT and SNEGSKA (reference sequence). This CDR3 reads CSVRGGATGWTEAFF. CDR3 bases: TGCAGTGTTAGAGGAGGGGCCACCGGCTGGACTGAAGCTTTCTTT.

A note on this clonotype: A clone one base away is much larger, so this may be a read error. This likely comes from a read error, as the CDR3 has no conserved phenylalanine or tryptophan at its end. The V and J genes are TRBV4-2 and TRBJ2-7; TRBD1 agrees at 7 bases. The trim removed 0 bases at V and 4 bases at J, leaving 6 bases unmatched. CDR3 size: 15 residues. Germline CDR1 LGHNA, CDR2 YNFKEQ. CDR3 in amino acids: CASSQDRDSTYEQYS. DNA of the CDR3: TGTGCCAGCAGCCAAGACCGGGACAGTACTTACGAGCAGTACTCC.

The V gene is TRBV20-1, the J gene TRBJ2-7; D possibly corresponds to TRBD1 (6 bases). CDR3 length: 14 residues. Looked up from germline, CDR1 is DFQATT and CDR2 is SNEGSKA (reference sequence). Trimming shortened V by 5 bases and J by 0 bases, and 14 bases separated the two germline ends. DNA of the CDR3: TGCAGTGCTTACCGGGACACGAACTCCTACGAGCAGTACTTC. Residues: CSAYRDTNSYEQYF.

This clonotype was recorded many times. This chain joins TRBV28 and TRBJ2-4; D may match TRBD1 or TRBD2 (5 bases each). CDR1 and CDR2 (germline): MDHEN, SYDVKM. The CDR3 runs 16 residues. V was clipped by 7 bases and J by 0 bases, with 16 bases between them. CDR3 coding DNA: TGTGCCAGCAATTCCGGGACCTCACTAGCCAAAAACATTCAGTACTTC. This gives the protein CASNSGTSLAKNIQYF.

Many counts were recorded for this clonotype. The chain combines TRBV6-2 or TRBV6-3 with TRBJ1-5; a possible D gene is TRBD1 (5 bases). Per germline, CDR1 MNHEY and CDR2 SVGEGT. The CDR3 is 16 residues long. The V and J ends lost 0 bases and 2 bases respectively, with 11 bases between them. The CDR3 here is CASSYSGGIRNQPQHF. CDR3 sequence (DNA): TGTGCCAGCAGTTACTCCGGGGGGATCCGCAATCAGCCCCAGCATTTT.